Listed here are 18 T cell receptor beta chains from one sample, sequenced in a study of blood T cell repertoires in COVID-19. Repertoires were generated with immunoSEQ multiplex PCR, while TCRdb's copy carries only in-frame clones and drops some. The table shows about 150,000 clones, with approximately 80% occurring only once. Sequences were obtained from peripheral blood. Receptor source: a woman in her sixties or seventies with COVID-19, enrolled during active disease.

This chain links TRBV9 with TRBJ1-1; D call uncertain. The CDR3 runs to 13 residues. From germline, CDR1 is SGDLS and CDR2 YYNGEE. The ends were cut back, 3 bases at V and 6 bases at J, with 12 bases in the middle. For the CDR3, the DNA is TGTGCCAGCAGCGACCCAGGTTCCGCTGAAGCTTTCTTT. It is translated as CASSDPGSAEAFF.

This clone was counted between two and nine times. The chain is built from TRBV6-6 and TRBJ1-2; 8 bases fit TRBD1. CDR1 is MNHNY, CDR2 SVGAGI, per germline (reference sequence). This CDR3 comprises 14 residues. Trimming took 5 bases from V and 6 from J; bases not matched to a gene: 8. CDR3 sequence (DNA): TGTGCCAGCAGTCTGGGACAGGCAAGGGATGGCTACACCTTC. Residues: CASSLGQARDGYTF.

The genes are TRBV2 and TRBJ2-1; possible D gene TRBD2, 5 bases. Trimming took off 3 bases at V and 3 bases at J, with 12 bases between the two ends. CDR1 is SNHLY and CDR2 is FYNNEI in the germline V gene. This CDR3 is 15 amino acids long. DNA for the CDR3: TGTGCCAGCAGTGAGAGGGAGAGCGACTACAATGAGCAGTTCTTC. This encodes CASSERESDYNEQFF.

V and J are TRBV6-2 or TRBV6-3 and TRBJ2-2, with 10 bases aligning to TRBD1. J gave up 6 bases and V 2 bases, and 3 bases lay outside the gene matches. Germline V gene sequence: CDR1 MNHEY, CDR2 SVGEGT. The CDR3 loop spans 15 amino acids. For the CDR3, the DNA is TGTGCCAGCAGTTACGGGGGACAGGGGCCCGGGGAGCTGTTTTTT. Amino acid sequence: CASSYGGQGPGELFF.

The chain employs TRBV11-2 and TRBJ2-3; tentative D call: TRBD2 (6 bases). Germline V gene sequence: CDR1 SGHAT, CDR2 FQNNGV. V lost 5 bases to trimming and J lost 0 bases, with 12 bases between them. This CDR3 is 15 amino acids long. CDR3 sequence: CASSKRRGSTDTQYF. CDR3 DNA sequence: TGTGCCAGCAGCAAAAGGAGGGGTAGCACAGATACGCAGTATTTT.

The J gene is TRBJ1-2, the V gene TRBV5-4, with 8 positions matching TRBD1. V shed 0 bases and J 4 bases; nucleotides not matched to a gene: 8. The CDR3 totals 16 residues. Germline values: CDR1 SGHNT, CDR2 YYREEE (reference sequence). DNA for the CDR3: TGTGCCAGCAGCTTGGGGGTCCGGACAGGGTCCTATGGCTACACCTTC. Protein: CASSLGVRTGSYGYTF.

CDR3 sequence: CASSLAGTGHYGYTF. In DNA form, the CDR3 reads TGTGCCAGCAGTTTAGCCGGGACAGGGCACTATGGCTACACCTTC. The V and J genes are TRBV27 and TRBJ1-2; TRBD1 aligns across 9 bases. The length of the CDR3 is 15 residues. Unmatched junction bases numbered 4, after V lost 2 bases and J lost 3 bases. The germline gives CDR1 MNHEY, CDR2 SMNVEV (reference sequence).

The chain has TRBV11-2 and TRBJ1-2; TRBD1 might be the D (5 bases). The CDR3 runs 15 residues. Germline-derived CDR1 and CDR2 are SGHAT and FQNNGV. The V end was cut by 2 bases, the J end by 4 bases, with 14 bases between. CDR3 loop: CASSLQGGVGYGYTF. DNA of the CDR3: TGTGCCAGCAGCTTACAGGGAGGAGTGGGCTATGGCTACACCTTC.

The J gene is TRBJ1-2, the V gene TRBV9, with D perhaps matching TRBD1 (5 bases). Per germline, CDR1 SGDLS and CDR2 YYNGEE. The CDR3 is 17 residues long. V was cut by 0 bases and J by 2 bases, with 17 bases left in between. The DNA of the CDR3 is TGTGCCAGCAGCGTAGCCCCGACCCAGGGCTCCAACTATGGCTACACCTTC. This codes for CASSVAPTQGSNYGYTF. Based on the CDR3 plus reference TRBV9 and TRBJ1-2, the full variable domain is DSGVTQTPKHLITATGQRVTLRCSPRSGDLSVYWYQQSLDQGLQFLIQYYNGEERAKGNILERFSAQQFPDLHSELNLSSLELGDSALYFCASSVAPTQGSNYGYTFGSGTRLTVV.

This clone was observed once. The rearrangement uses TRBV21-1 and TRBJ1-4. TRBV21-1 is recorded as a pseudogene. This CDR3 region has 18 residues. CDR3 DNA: TGTGCCAGCAGCAAAGTTGGGAGACTCCAGTTAACTAATGAAAAACTGTTTTTT. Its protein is CASSKVGRLQLTNEKLFF.

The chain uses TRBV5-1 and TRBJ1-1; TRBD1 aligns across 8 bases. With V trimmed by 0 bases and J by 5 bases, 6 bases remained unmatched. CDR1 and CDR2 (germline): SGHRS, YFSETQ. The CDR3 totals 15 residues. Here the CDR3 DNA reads TGCGCCAGCAGCTTGGAGGCAGGGGGCCGGACTGAAGCTTTCTTT. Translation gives CASSLEAGGRTEAFF.

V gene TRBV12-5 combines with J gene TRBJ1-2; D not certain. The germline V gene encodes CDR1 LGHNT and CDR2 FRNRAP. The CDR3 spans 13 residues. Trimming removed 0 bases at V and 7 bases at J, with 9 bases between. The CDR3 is CASGLVRGSGYTF. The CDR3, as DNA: TGTGCTAGTGGTTTGGTAAGAGGTTCTGGCTACACCTTC.

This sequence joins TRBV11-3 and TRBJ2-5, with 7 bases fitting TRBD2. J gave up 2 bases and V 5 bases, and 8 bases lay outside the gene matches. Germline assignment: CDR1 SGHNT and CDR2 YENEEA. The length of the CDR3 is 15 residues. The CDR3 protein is CASSPSGAGQETQYF. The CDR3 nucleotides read TGTGCCAGCAGCCCGTCGGGAGCGGGGCAAGAGACCCAGTACTTC.

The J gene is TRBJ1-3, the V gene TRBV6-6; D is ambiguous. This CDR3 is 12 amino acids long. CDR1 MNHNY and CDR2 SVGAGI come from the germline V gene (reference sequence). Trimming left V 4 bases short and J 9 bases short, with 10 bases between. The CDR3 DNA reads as TGTGCCAGCAGTTTGGTCGCGAGCACCATATATTTT. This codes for CASSLVASTIYF.

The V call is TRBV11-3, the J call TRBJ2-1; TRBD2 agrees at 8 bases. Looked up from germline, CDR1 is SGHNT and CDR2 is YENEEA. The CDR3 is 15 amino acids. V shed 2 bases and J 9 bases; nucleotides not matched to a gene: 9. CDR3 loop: CASSLSRGGQAEQFF. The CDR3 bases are TGTGCCAGCAGCTTAAGTCGGGGGGGCCAAGCTGAGCAGTTCTTC.

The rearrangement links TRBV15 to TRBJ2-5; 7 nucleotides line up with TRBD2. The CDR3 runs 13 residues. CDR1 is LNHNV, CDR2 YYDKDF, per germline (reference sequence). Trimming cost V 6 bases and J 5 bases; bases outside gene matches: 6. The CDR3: CATRGGSGETQYF. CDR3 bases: TGTGCCACCAGGGGCGGGAGCGGGGAGACCCAGTACTTC. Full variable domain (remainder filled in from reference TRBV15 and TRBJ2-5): DAMVIQNPRYQVTQFGKPVTLSCSQTLNHNVMYWYQQKSSQAPKLLFHYYDKDFNNEADTPDNFQSRRPNTSFCFLDIRSPGLGDTAMYLCATRGGSGETQYFGPGTRLLVL.

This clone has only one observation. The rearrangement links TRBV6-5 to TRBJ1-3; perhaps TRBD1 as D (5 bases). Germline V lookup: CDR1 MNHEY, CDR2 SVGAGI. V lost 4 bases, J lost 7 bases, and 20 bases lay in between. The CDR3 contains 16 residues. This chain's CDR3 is CASSSLDSALGNTIYF. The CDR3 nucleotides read TGTGCCAGCAGTTCCCTCGACAGTGCTTTGGGTAACACCATATATTTT.

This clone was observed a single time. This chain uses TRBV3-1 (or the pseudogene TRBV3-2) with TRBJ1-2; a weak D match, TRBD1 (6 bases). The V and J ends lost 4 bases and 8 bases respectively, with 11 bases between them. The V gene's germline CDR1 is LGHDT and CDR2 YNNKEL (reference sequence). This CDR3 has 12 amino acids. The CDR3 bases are TGTGCCAGCAGCCTCGGACAGCGAGGCTACACCTTC. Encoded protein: CASSLGQRGYTF.